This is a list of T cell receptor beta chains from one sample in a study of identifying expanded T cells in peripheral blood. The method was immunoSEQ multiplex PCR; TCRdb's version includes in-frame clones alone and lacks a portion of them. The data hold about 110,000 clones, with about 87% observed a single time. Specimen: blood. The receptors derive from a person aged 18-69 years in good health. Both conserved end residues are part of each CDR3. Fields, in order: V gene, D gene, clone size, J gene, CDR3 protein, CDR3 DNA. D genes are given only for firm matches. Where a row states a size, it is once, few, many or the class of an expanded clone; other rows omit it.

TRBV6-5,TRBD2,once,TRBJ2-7,CASRRLLAAYEQYF,TGTGCCAGCAGGCGTCTTCTAGCGGCCTACGAGCAGTACTTC
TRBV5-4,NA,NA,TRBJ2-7,CASSSAYEQYF,TGTGCCAGCAGCTCCGCCTACGAGCAGTACTTC
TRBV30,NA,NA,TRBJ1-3,CAWVGPGNTIYF,TGTGCCTGGGTAGGGCCTGGAAACACCATATATTTT
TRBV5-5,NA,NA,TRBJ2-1,CASSPAGAHEQFF,TGTGCCAGCAGCCCGGCTGGGGCCCATGAGCAGTTCTTC
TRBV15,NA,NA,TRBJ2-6,CATSRGGVVGANVLTF,TGTGCCACCAGCAGAGGTGGAGTTGTTGGGGCCAACGTCCTGACTTTC
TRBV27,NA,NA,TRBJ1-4,CASSFLQPATNEKLFF,TGTGCCAGCAGTTTCCTACAGCCCGCAACTAATGAAAAACTGTTTTTT
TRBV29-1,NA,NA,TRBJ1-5,CSVGSRGQPQHF,TGCAGCGTTGGTTCAAGGGGCCAGCCCCAGCATTTT
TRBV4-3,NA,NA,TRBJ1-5,CASSQEPVLRGSNQPQHF,TGCGCCAGCAGCCAAGAACCCGTCTTGAGGGGGAGCAATCAGCCCCAGCATTTT
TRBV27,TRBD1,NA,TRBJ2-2,CASHMRTGGNRGELFF,TGTGCCAGTCACATGCGGACAGGGGGCAATAGGGGGGAGCTGTTTTTT
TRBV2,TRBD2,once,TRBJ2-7,CASSWGGSREQYF,TGTGCCAGCAGTTGGGGGGGTTCGCGAGAGCAGTACTTC
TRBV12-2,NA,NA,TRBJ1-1,CASRVKGFPRDTEAFF,TGTGCAAGTCGCGTAAAAGGGTTTCCGAGGGACACTGAAGCTTTCTTT
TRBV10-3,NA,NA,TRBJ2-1,CAISARPGESRNEQFF,TGTGCCATCAGTGCACGCCCGGGAGAGTCGAGGAATGAGCAGTTCTTC
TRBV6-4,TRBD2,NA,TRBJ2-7,CASSEGIHSGRAFEQYF,TGTGCCAGCAGTGAGGGGATTCATAGCGGGAGGGCGTTTGAGCAGTACTTC
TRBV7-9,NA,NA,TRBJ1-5,CASSGGTDNSNQPQHF,TGTGCCAGCAGCGGAGGGACCGATAATAGCAATCAGCCCCAGCATTTT
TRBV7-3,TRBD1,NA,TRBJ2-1,CASSSGTGVNEQFF,TGTGCCAGCAGCTCAGGAACAGGGGTAAATGAGCAGTTCTTC